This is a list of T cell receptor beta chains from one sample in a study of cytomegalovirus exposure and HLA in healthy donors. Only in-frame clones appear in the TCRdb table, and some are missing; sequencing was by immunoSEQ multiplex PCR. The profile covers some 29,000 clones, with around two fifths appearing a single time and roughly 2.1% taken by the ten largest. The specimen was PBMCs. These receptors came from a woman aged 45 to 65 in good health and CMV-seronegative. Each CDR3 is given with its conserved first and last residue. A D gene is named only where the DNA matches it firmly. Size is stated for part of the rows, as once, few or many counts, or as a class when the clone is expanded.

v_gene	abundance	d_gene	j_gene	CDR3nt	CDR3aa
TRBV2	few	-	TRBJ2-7	TGTGCCAGCAGTTCCGGACAGACGGATGTCAACGAGCAGTACTTC	CASSSGQTDVNEQYF
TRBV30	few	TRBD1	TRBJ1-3	TGTGCCTGGACTCGCGGGACAGGGTACGACGGAAACACCATATATTTT	CAWTRGTGYDGNTIYF
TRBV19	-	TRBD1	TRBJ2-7	TGTGCCAGTAGTATGGGGACAGGTGGCTACGAGCAGTACTTC	CASSMGTGGYEQYF
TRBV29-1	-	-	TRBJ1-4	TGCAGCGTTCTTGCAACTAATGAAAAACTGTTTTTT	CSVLATNEKLFF
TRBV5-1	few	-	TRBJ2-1	TGCGCCAGCAGCTTGGAACGGGGAGGGGGCTCCTACAATGAGCAGTTCTTC	CASSLERGGGSYNEQFF
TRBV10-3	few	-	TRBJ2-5	TGTGCCATCAGTGAGATGGAGGGTCAAGAGACCCAGTACTTC	CAISEMEGQETQYF
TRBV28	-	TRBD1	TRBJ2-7	TGTGCCAGCACAGACAGGGGGCTATCCTACGAGCAGTACTTC	CASTDRGLSYEQYF
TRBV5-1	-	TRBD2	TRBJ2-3	TGCGCCAGCAGCCTCGGACTAGGAGCCGATACGCAGTATTTT	CASSLGLGADTQYF
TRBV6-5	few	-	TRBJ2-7	TGTGCCAGCAGTTACTCGGGCAGCAGCTCCTACGAGCAGTACTTC	CASSYSGSSSYEQYF
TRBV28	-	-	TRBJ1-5	TGTGCCAGCAGTTTCACGGGGGGGAGGTATCAGCCCCAGCATTTT	CASSFTGGRYQPQHF
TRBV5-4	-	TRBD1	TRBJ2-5	TGTGCCAGCAGCGAGACAGGGGGGGCAGAGACCCAGTACTTC	CASSETGGAETQYF
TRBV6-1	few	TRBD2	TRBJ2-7	TGTGCCAGCAGTGTTTGGACTAGCGGCTCCTACGAGCAGTACTTC	CASSVWTSGSYEQYF
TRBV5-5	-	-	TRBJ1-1	TGTGCCAGCAGCTTGGGAGGGAACACTGAAGCTTTCTTT	CASSLGGNTEAFF
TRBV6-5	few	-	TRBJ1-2	TGTGCCAGCAGTGTTCCATGGGGGGAATATGGCTACACCTTC	CASSVPWGEYGYTF
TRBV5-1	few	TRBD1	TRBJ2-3	TGCGCCAGCAGCTTGGGTGGCAGGGGGCGCACAGATACGCAGTATTTT	CASSLGGRGRTDTQYF
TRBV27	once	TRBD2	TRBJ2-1	TGTGCCAGCACCCTCTGGGGGGGTAATGAGCAGTTCTTC	CASTLWGGNEQFF
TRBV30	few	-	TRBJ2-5	TGTGCCTGGAGTAGGGGGGAGGGCCTAGGGGAGACCCAGTACTTC	CAWSRGEGLGETQYF
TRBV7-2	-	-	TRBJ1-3	TGTGCCAGCAGCCCGAGGGACTCTGGAAACACCATATATTTT	CASSPRDSGNTIYF
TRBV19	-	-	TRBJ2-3	TGTGCCAGTAGTATAGCCGAAGCCACAGATACGCAGTATTTT	CASSIAEATDTQYF
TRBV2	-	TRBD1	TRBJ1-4	TGTGCCAGCAGTGAAGAGGACAGGCGGGCACTGTTTTTT	CASSEEDRRALFF
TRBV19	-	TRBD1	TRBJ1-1	TGTGCCAGTAGATGGTCCCGGGACAGGGTGGAAGCTTTCTTT	CASRWSRDRVEAFF
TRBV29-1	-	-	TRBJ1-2	TGCAGCGTTGAAGATGTTTTTGAGGATGGCTACACCTTC	CSVEDVFEDGYTF
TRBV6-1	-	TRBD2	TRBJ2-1	TGTGCCAGCGGGACTAGCGAGCACAATGAGCAGTTCTTC	CASGTSEHNEQFF
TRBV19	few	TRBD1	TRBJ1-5	TGTGCCAGTAGTGTAAACACAGGGGAGCCCCAGCATTTT	CASSVNTGEPQHF
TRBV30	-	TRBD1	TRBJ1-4	TGTGCCTGGGCCCGACAGGGAGTAGGAAAACTGTTTTTT	CAWARQGVGKLFF
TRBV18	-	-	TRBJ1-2	TGTGCCAGCTCACCGGAGACAGTAAACTATGGCTACACCTTC	CASSPETVNYGYTF
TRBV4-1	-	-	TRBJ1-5	TGCGCCAGCAGCCAAGTCATTAGCAATCAGCCCCAGCATTTT	CASSQVISNQPQHF
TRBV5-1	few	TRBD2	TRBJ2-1	TGCGCCAGCAGCTTGGTCCCCGGGACTAGCGGGGGGAGTTTAGATGAGCAGTTCTTC	CASSLVPGTSGGSLDEQFF
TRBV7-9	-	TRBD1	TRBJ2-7	TGTGCCAGCAGCCCAGATTGGACAGGGGGGAATTTCTACGAGCAGTACTTC	CASSPDWTGGNFYEQYF
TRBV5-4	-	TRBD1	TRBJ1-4	TGTGCCAGCAGCAGGGCGGGACAGGGTTCCAATGTGGGTGAAAAACTGTTTTTT	CASSRAGQGSNVGEKLFF
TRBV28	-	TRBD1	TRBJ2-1	TGTGCCAGCAGCTCTGGGACAGGGGCCTACAATGAGCAGTTCTTC	CASSSGTGAYNEQFF